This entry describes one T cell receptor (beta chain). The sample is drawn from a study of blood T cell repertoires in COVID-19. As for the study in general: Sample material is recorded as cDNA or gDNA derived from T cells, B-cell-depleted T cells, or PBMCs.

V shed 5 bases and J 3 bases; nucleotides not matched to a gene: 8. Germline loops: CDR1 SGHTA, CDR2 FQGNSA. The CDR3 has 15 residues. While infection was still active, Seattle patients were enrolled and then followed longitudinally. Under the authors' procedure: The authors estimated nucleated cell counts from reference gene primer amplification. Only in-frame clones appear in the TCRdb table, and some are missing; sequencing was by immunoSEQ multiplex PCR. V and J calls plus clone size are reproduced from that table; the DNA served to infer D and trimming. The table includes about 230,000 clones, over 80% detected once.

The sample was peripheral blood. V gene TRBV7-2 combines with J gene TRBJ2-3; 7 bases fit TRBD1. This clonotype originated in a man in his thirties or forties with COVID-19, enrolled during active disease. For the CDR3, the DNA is TGTGCCAGCAGCAACCCGACAGGGTGGACAGATACGCAGTATTTT. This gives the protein CASSNPTGWTDTQYF. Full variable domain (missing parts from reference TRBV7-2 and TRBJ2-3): GAGVSQSPSNKVTEKGKDVELRCDPISGHTALYWYRQSLGQGLEFLIYFQGNSAPDKSGLPSDRFSAERTGGSVSTLTIQRTQQEDSAVYLCASSNPTGWTDTQYFGPGTRLTVL.